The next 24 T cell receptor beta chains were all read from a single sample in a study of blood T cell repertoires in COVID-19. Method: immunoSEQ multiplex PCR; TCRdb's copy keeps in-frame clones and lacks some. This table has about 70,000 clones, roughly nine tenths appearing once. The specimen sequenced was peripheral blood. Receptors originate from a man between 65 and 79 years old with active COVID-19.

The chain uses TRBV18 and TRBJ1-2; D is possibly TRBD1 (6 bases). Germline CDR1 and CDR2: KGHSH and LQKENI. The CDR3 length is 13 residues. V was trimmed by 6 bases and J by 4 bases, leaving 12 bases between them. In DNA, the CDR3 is TGTGCCAGCTCGGAAGGGACACCCTATGGCTACACCTTC. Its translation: CASSEGTPYGYTF.

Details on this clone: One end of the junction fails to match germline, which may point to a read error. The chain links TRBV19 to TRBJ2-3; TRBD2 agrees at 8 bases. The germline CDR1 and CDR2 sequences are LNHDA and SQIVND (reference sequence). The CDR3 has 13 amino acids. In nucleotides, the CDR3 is TGTGCCTTGGGGGCGGGAGGTATGGATATGCAGTATTTT. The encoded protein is CALGAGGMDMQYF.

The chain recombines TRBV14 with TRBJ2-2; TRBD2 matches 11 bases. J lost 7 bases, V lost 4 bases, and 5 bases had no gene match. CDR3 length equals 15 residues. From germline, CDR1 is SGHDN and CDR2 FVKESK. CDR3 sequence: CASSRLAGGVGELFF. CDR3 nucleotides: TGTGCCAGCAGCCGGCTAGCGGGGGGCGTCGGGGAGCTGTTTTTT.

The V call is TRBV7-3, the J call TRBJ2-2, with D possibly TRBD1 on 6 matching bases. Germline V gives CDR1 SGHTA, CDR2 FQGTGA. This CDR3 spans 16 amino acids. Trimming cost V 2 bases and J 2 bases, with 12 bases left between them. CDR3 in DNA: TGTGCCAGCAGCTTATTACCAGGGGCCAACACCGGGGAGCTGTTTTTT. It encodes CASSLLPGANTGELFF. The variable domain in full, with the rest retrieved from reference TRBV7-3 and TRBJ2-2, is GAGVSQTPSNKVTEKGKYVELRCDPISGHTALYWYRQSLGQGPEFLIYFQGTGAADDSGLPNDRFFAVRPEGSVSTLKIQRTERGDSAVYLCASSLLPGANTGELFFGEGSRLTVL.

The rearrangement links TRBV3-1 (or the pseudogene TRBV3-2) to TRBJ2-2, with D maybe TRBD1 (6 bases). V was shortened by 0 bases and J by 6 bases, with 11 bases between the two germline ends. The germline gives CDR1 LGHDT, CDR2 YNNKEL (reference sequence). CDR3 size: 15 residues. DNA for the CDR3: TGTGCCAGCAGCCAAGAGGGCAGGGGTTCCGGGGAGCTGTTTTTT. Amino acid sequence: CASSQEGRGSGELFF.

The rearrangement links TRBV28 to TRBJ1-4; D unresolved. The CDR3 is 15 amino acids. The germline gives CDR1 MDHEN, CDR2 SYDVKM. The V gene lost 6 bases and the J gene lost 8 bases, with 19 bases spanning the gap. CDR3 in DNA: TGTGCCAGCAGCCCCTTTGGGCCTCGGTGGGAAAAACTGTTTTTT. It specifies CASSPFGPRWEKLFF.

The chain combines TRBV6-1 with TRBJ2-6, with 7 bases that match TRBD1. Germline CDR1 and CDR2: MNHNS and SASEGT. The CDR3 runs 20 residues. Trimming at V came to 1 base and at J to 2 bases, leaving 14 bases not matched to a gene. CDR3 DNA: TGTGCCAGCAGTGAAGGGGGCCACACAGGGGTCAGGGCTGGGGCCAACGTCCTGACTTTC. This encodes CASSEGGHTGVRAGANVLTF.

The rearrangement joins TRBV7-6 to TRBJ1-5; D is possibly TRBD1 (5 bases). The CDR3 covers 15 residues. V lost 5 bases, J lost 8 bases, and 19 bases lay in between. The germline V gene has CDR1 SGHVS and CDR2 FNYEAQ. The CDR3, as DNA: TGTGCCAGCAGCCCAGGACCGGGGGAATTGGAGCCCCAGCATTTT. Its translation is CASSPGPGELEPQHF.

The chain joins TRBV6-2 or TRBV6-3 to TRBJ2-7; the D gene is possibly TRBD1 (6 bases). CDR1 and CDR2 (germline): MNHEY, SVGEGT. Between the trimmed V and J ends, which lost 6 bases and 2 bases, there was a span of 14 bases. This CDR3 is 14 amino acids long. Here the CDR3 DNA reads TGTGCCAGCAGCTGGGTCGGGGACACCTACGAGCAGTACTTC. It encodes CASSWVGDTYEQYF.

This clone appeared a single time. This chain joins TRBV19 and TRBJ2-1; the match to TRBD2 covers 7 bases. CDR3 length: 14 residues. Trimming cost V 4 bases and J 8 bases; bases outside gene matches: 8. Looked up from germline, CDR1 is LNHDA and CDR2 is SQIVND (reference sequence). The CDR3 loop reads CASSTPMGRDEQFF. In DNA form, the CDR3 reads TGTGCCAGTAGTACCCCGATGGGGAGGGATGAGCAGTTCTTC.

As DNA, the CDR3 is TGTGCCAGCAGCTGGGGCCCCCGGGGGGTCGATGAGCAGTTCTTC. It is translated as CASSWGPRGVDEQFF. The chain is built from TRBV7-9 and TRBJ2-1, with 7 bases that match TRBD2. The CDR3 covers 15 residues. Trimming took 4 bases from V and 8 from J; bases not matched to a gene: 11. The germline CDR1 and CDR2 sequences are SEHNR and FQNEAQ (reference sequence).

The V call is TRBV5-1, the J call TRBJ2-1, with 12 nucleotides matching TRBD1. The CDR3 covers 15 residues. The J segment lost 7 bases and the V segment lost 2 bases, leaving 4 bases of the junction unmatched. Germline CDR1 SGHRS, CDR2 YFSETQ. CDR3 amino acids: CASSFSGQGANEQFF. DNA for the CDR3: TGCGCCAGCAGCTTTTCGGGACAGGGGGCGAATGAGCAGTTCTTC.

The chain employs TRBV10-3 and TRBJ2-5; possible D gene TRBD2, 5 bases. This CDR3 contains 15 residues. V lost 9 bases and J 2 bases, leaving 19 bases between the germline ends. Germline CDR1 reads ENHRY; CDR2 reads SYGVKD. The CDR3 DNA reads TGTGCCATGTCTCCTGGGGTTCCGGGGCAAGAGACCCAGTACTTC. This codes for CAMSPGVPGQETQYF.

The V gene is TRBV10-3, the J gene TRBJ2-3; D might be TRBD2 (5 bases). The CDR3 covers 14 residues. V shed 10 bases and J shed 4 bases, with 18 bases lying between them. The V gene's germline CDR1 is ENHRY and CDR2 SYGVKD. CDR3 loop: CATGSSVRADTQYF. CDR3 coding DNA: TGTGCCACCGGCTCGAGCGTGCGGGCAGATACGCAGTATTTT.

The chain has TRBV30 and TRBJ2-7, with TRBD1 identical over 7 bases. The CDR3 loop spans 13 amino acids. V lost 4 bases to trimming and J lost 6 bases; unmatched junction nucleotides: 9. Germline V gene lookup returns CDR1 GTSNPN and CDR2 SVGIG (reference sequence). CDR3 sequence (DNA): TGTGCCTGGACCCCACAGGGGTTAGGCGAGCAGTACTTC. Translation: CAWTPQGLGEQYF. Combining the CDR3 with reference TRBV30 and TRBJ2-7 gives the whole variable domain SQTIHQWPATLVQPVGSPLSLECTVEGTSNPNLYWYRQAAGRGLQLLFYSVGIGQISSEVPQNLSASRPQDRQFILSSKKLLLSDSGFYLCAWTPQGLGEQYFGPGTRLTVT.

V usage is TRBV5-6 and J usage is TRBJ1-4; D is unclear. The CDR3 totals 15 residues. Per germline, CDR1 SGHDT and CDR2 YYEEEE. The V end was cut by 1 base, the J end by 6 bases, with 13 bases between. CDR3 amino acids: CASSLTLGSYEKLFF. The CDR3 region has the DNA TGTGCCAGCAGCTTGACTCTGGGCAGCTATGAAAAACTGTTTTTT. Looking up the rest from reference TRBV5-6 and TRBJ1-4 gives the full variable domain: DAGVTQSPTHLIKTRGQQVTLRCSPKSGHDTVSWYQQALGQGPQFIFQYYEEEERQRGNFPDRFSGHQFPNYSSELNVNALLLGDSALYLCASSLTLGSYEKLFFGSGTQLSVL.

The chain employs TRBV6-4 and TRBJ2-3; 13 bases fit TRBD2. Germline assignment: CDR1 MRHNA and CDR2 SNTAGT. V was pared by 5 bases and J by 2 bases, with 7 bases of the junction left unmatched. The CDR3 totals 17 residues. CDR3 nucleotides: TGTGCCAGCAGTCGACTAGCGGGAGGAGGTCCCACAGATACGCAGTATTTT. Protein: CASSRLAGGGPTDTQYF.

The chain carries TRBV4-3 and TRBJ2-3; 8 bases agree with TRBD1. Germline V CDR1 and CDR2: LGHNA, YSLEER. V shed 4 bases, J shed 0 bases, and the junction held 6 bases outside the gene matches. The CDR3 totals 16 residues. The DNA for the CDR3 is TGCGCCAGCAGCCGAGGCCGACAGGGGAGCACAGATACGCAGTATTTT. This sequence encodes CASSRGRQGSTDTQYF.

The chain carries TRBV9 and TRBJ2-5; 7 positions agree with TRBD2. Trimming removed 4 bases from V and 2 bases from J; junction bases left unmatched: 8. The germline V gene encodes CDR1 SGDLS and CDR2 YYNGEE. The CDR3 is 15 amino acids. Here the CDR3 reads CASSPAGVGQETQYF. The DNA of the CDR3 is TGTGCCAGCAGCCCCGCGGGAGTGGGACAAGAGACCCAGTACTTC.

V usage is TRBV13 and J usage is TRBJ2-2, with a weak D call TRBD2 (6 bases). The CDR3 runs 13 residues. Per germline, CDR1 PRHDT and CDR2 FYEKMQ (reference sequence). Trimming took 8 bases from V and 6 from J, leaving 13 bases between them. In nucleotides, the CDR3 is TGTGCCAGCGCCCGGACTAATGCCGGGGAGCTGTTTTTT. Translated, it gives CASARTNAGELFF.

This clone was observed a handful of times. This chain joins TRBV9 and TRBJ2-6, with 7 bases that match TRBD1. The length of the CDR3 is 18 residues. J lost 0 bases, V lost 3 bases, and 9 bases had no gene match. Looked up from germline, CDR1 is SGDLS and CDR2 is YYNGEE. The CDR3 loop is CASSAYRDSFSGANVLTF. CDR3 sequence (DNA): TGTGCCAGCAGCGCCTACCGGGACAGTTTCTCTGGGGCCAACGTCCTGACTTTC.

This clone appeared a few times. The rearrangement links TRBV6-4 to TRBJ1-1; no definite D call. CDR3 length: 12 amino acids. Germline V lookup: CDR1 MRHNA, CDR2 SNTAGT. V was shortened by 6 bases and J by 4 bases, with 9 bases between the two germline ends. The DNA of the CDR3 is TGTGCCAGCAGGGCCCGAGGCACTGAAGCTTTCTTT. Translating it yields CASRARGTEAFF.

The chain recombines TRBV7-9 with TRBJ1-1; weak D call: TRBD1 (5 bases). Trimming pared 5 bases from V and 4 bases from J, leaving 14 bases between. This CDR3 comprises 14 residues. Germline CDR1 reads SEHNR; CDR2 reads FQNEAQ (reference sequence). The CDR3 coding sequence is TGTGCCAGCAGCCCCCAGGGTGGAAGCACTGAAGCTTTCTTT. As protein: CASSPQGGSTEAFF.

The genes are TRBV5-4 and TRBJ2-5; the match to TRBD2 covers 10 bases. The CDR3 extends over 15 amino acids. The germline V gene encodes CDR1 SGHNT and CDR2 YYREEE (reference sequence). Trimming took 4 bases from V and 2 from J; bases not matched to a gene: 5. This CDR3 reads CASSPRTSGQETQYF. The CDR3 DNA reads TGTGCCAGCAGCCCCCGGACTAGCGGTCAAGAGACCCAGTACTTC.